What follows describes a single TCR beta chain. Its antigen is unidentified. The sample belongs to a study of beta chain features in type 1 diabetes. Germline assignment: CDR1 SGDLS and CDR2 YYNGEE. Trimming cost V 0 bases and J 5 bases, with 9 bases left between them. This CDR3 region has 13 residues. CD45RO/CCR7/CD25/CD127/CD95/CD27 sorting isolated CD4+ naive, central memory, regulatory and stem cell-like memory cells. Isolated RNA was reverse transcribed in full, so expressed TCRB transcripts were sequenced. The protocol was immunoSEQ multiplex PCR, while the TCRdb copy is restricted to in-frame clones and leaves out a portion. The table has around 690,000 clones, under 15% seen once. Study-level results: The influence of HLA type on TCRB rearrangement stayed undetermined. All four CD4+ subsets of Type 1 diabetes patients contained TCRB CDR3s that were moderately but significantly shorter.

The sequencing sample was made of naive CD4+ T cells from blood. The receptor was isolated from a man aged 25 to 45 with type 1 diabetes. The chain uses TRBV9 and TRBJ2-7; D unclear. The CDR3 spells CASSVVVGHEQYF. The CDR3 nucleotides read TGTGCCAGCAGCGTAGTAGTAGGCCACGAGCAGTACTTC.